A selection of T cell receptor beta chains follows, all from one sample in a study of blood T cell repertoires in COVID-19. Some clones are missing from TCRdb's copy, which holds only in-frame ones; the method was immunoSEQ multiplex PCR. The repertoire consists of about 190,000 clones, with over 75% occurring once and the leading ten covering under 3.5%. Sequences were obtained from peripheral blood. The receptor set was obtained from a woman aged 80 or over with active or convalescent COVID-19. Both conserved end residues are part of each CDR3.

J gene | V gene | CDR3 protein
TRBJ2-4 | TRBV18 | CASSPGVAKNIQYF
TRBJ2-7 | TRBV5-1 | CASRGLQGSDEQYF
TRBJ1-5 | TRBV6-5 | CASSYSAGGNQPQHF
TRBJ1-1 | TRBV5-4 | CASSLGTGEGTEAFF
TRBJ1-5 | TRBV12-5 | CASAFGSDQPQHF
TRBJ2-2 | TRBV19 | CASTRGTGGNTGELFF
TRBJ2-5 | TRBV3-1/TRBV3-2 | CASSQDRGAGGLETQYF
TRBJ2-2 | TRBV5-4 | CASSLGGTGGTTGELFF
TRBJ1-1 | TRBV5-1 | CASSLAGGQYTEAFF
TRBJ1-2 | TRBV24-1 | CATSASGNYGYTF
TRBJ1-2 | TRBV10-3 | CAISVEGLSPYGYTF
TRBJ2-1 | TRBV15 | CATSARLAGRNEQFF
TRBJ2-7 | TRBV4-1 | CASSHAGTSGDEQYF
TRBJ1-4 | TRBV5-1 | CASRGVGGPFNEKLFF
TRBJ2-7 | TRBV19 | CASSNRRTVEQYF
TRBJ1-6 | TRBV7-2 | CASSSRTDVSYNSPLHF
TRBJ1-3 | TRBV9 | CASSVDDAGDLPLEDF
TRBJ2-3 | TRBV12-5 | CASGSPSGQITDTQYF
TRBJ2-3 | TRBV4-1 | CASSHRGAGTDTQYF
TRBJ2-1 | TRBV6-5 | CASSYGGLAGGYEQFF
TRBJ1-1 | TRBV18 | CASSHDAGLFFRNTEAFF
TRBJ1-5 | TRBV5-6 | CASSFGGNNQPQHF
TRBJ2-1 | TRBV7-9 | CASSPAGGLVEQFF
TRBJ2-7 | TRBV6-1 | CASSEGQESLRF
TRBJ2-7 | TRBV6-5 | CASSYDIQGSEQYF
TRBJ1-5 | TRBV6-2/TRBV6-3 | CASSLFGTGKQPQHF
TRBJ1-4 | TRBV9 | CASSVGRGNEKLFF
TRBJ1-6 | TRBV5-1 | CASSRRGQNLGQRTPLHF